This T cell receptor beta chain was identified in a study of blood T cell repertoires in COVID-19. In the study overall: The samples span acute and convalescent COVID-19 from the United States, Italy and Spain.

V gave up 3 bases and J gave up 2 bases, with 8 bases separating them. Germline V gene lookup returns CDR1 SGDLS and CDR2 YYNGEE. The CDR3 is 13 amino acids. Using immunoSEQ multiplex PCR, the repertoire was profiled, and TCRdb retains in-frame clones only, with some absent. The sample lists just over 300,000 clones, roughly 91% occurring once. This TCR was sampled from a young woman with COVID-19, enrolled during active disease. Sequences were obtained from peripheral blood. The J gene is TRBJ1-1, the V gene TRBV9; D remains unclear. CDR3 amino acids: CASSGQTNTEAFF. CDR3 bases: TGTGCCAGCAGCGGGCAGACTAACACTGAAGCTTTCTTT.